One sample yielded the 23 T cell receptor beta chains listed below, sequenced in a study of T-cell memory formation after mild COVID-19. From the 5' RACE reads, TCRdb called clonotypes with MiXCR, one entry per CDR3 protein. The sample holds around 300,000 distinct CDR3 sequences, around 17% seen once. Sequencing was carried out using PBMCs or a T cell subset sorted from them (not recorded which). Receptors originate from a man in his late teens or twenties who had mild COVID-19 (a few samples of this study predate the infection). Cell type and time point are not known.

V usage is TRBV5-1 and J usage is TRBJ2-5; weak D call: TRBD2 (5 bases). CDR1 and CDR2 (germline): SGHRS, YFSETQ. V lost 6 bases, J lost 1 base, and 16 bases lay in between. This CDR3 spans 15 amino acids. CDR3 in DNA: TGCGCCAGCACCTATTCGGGGTCGGGCCAAGAGACCCAGTACTTC. It translates to CASTYSGSGQETQYF.

This chain joins TRBV3-1 and TRBJ2-1, with 8 bases lining up with TRBD2. Germline loops: CDR1 LGHDT, CDR2 YNNKEL (reference sequence). CDR3 size: 17 residues. J lost 4 bases, V lost 4 bases, and 12 bases had no gene match. As DNA, the CDR3 is TGTGCCAGCAGCCCCCGGGAAGCGGGGGCCGCATACAATGAGCAGTTCTTC. Translation gives CASSPREAGAAYNEQFF.

This clonotype has a count of ten or more. This chain connects TRBV4-3 to TRBJ2-5; 9 bases align to TRBD1. Trimming removed 1 base from V and 5 bases from J; junction bases left unmatched: 5. The CDR3 consists of 15 residues. In germline, CDR1 is LGHNA, CDR2 YSLEER. The CDR3 spells CASSQAGTGPETQYF. The CDR3 region has the DNA TGCGCCAGCAGCCAAGCCGGGACAGGGCCCGAGACCCAGTACTTC.

This clonotype was seen many times. The chain joins TRBV30 to TRBJ1-1, with D possibly matching TRBD1 (6 bases). Germline assignment: CDR1 GTSNPN and CDR2 SVGIG (reference sequence). V was clipped by 0 bases and J by 10 bases, with 9 bases between them. There are 11 residues in the CDR3. The CDR3 sequence is CAWSVGGAAFF. For the CDR3, the DNA is TGTGCCTGGAGTGTTGGGGGGGCAGCTTTCTTT.

The J gene is TRBJ1-3, the V gene TRBV18; TRBD1 aligns across 7 bases. Germline V lookup: CDR1 KGHSH, CDR2 LQKENI. The CDR3 contains 16 residues. V lost 4 bases and J lost 1; bases outside the gene matches: 7. The CDR3 nucleotides are TGTGCCAGCTCACAGACAACAGGGGATTCTGGAAACACCATATATTTT. Protein product: CASSQTTGDSGNTIYF.

V usage is TRBV20-1 and J usage is TRBJ1-3; 8 positions agree with TRBD1. Germline V gives CDR1 DFQATT, CDR2 SNEGSKA (reference sequence). Trimming removed 4 bases from V and 8 bases from J; junction bases left unmatched: 7. CDR3 length: 13 amino acids. CDR3 in DNA: TGCAGTGCTATATCCCAGGGGGCGGACACCATATATTTT. It encodes CSAISQGADTIYF.

This clonotype has only a few counts. The V call is TRBV3-1, the J call TRBJ1-1; D gene uncertain. Trimming pared 2 bases from V and 1 base from J, leaving 2 bases between. The CDR3 length is 12 residues. CDR1 and CDR2 (germline): LGHDT, YNNKEL (reference sequence). The CDR3 region has the DNA TGTGCCAGCAGCCAACGGAACACTGAAGCTTTCTTT. It yields the protein CASSQRNTEAFF.

J is TRBJ1-2 and V is TRBV30; D uncertain. The CDR3 consists of 12 residues. Per the germline V gene, CDR1 is GTSNPN and CDR2 is SVGIG (reference sequence). V lost 3 bases and J 8 bases, leaving 13 bases between the germline ends. This CDR3 reads CAWSPREGGYTF. In DNA, the CDR3 is TGTGCCTGGAGCCCCCGGGAAGGGGGCTACACCTTC.

The table lists this clonotype with a few counts. The chain has TRBV7-3 and TRBJ2-3; no definite D call. This CDR3 has 15 residues. V shed 0 bases and J shed 4 bases, with 11 bases lying between them. Germline-derived CDR1 and CDR2 are SGHTA and FQGTGA. The CDR3 region is CASSLTVSLADTQYF. The CDR3, as DNA: TGTGCCAGCAGCTTAACGGTGTCCCTCGCAGATACGCAGTATTTT.

This clonotype was seen just once. J is TRBJ2-2 and V is TRBV25-1; no reliable D call. Per the germline V gene, CDR1 is MGHDK and CDR2 is SYGVNS. V dropped 7 bases and J dropped 7 bases, with 10 bases sitting between them. The length of the CDR3 is 12 residues. The CDR3 sequence: CASNTMGGELFF. In DNA form, the CDR3 reads TGTGCCAGCAATACAATGGGCGGGGAGCTGTTTTTT. Supplemented by reference TRBV25-1 and TRBJ2-2, the full variable domain reads EADIYQTPRYLVIGTGKKITLECSQTMGHDKMYWYQQDPGMELHLIHYSYGVNSTEKGDLSSESTVSRIRTEHFPLTLESARPSHTSQYLCASNTMGGELFFGEGSRLTVL.

The rearrangement joins TRBV18 to TRBJ1-1, with D unresolved. V lost 6 bases to trimming and J lost 0 bases, with 8 bases between them. The CDR3 sequence is 13 residues long. Germline lookup yields CDR1 KGHSH and CDR2 LQKENI. The CDR3 protein is CASSLALNTEAFF. The CDR3 DNA reads TGTGCCAGCTCTCTGGCTCTGAACACTGAAGCTTTCTTT.

This clonotype has more than one count but fewer than ten. The gene calls are TRBV6-1 and TRBJ2-7; D is ambiguous. Germline CDR1 and CDR2: MNHNS and SASEGT. Trimming pared 8 bases from V and 5 bases from J, leaving 16 bases between. The CDR3 sequence is 13 residues long. Here the CDR3 DNA reads TGTGCCAGCCAAGGGATGAGTTACGACGAGCAGTACGTC. Encoded protein: CASQGMSYDEQYV.

This sequence joins TRBV24-1 and TRBJ1-3; D ambiguous. Germline loops: CDR1 KGHDR, CDR2 SFDVKD. The ends were cut back, 4 bases at V and 0 bases at J, with 21 bases in the middle. This CDR3 has 19 residues. CDR3 in amino acids: CATSDAPASDSFSGNTIYF. The CDR3 DNA reads as TGTGCCACCAGTGACGCGCCGGCCTCGGACTCATTCTCTGGAAACACCATATATTTT.

The chain links TRBV12-3 or TRBV12-4 to TRBJ2-3; weak D call: TRBD2 (6 bases). The CDR3 spans 15 residues. Trimming took off 6 bases at V and 1 base at J, with 14 bases between the two ends. The DNA for the CDR3 is TGTGCCAGCAGGTTGGGAGCGGGCCGCACAGATACGCAGTATTTT. As protein: CASRLGAGRTDTQYF.

This clonotype has a single count. This chain connects TRBV9 to TRBJ2-2; possible D gene TRBD1, 7 bases. This CDR3 is 19 amino acids long. Looked up from germline, CDR1 is SGDLS and CDR2 is YYNGEE. Trimming shortened V by 0 bases and J by 1 base, and 19 bases separated the two germline ends. The CDR3 DNA is TGTGCCAGCAGCGTAGGGTTCAGGGGGGCGCCCCAGAACACCGGGGAGCTGTTTTTT. It is translated as CASSVGFRGAPQNTGELFF. Looking up the rest from reference TRBV9 and TRBJ2-2 gives the full variable domain: DSGVTQTPKHLITATGQRVTLRCSPRSGDLSVYWYQQSLDQGLQFLIQYYNGEERAKGNILERFSAQQFPDLHSELNLSSLELGDSALYFCASSVGFRGAPQNTGELFFGEGSRLTVL.

The chain recombines TRBV29-1 with TRBJ1-1; TRBD1 is a possible D gene (6 bases). V was clipped by 6 bases and J by 3 bases, with 17 bases between them. The V gene's germline CDR1 is SQVTM and CDR2 ANQGSEA. The CDR3 has 14 residues. The CDR3 here is CSVAEGGAYTEAFF. The CDR3 nucleotides are TGCAGCGTGGCAGAGGGGGGGGCTTACACTGAAGCTTTCTTT.

This clonotype was observed a few times. The chain carries TRBV6-5 and TRBJ2-1, with D uncertain. The CDR3 runs 15 residues. Germline V gene data show CDR1 as MNHEY and CDR2 as SVGAGI. The germline V and J ends were trimmed by 2 bases and 0 bases, with 8 bases remaining between them. Here the CDR3 DNA reads TGTGCCAGCAGTTACGGTCGAAGCTCCTACAATGAGCAGTTCTTC. It yields the protein CASSYGRSSYNEQFF.

This clonotype was counted between two and nine times. This chain connects TRBV6-2 or TRBV6-3 to TRBJ1-2, with unresolved D. The CDR3 runs 16 residues. V dropped 0 bases and J dropped 4 bases, with 15 bases sitting between them. Germline V gives CDR1 MNHEY, CDR2 SVGEGT. CDR3 DNA sequence: TGTGCCAGCAGTTACTCTACTTATCTGGCTGTCTATGGCTACACCTTC. It encodes CASSYSTYLAVYGYTF.

V and J are TRBV5-1 and TRBJ1-1; D is unclear. Germline CDR1 SGHRS, CDR2 YFSETQ. This CDR3 has 14 amino acids. The ends were cut back, 0 bases at V and 1 base at J, with 7 bases in the middle. This CDR3 reads CASSLADGNTEAFF. CDR3 nucleotides: TGCGCCAGCAGCTTGGCCGACGGGAACACTGAAGCTTTCTTT.

This clonotype was counted between two and nine times. This chain uses TRBV27 with TRBJ2-3, with 8 bases fitting TRBD2. This CDR3 comprises 15 residues. Germline V gene sequence: CDR1 MNHEY, CDR2 SMNVEV (reference sequence). The V and J ends lost 4 bases and 2 bases, in that order; junction bases with no gene match: 5. CDR3 protein: CASSSKRGPTDTQYF. The CDR3 DNA reads TGTGCCAGCAGTTCCAAGCGGGGGCCCACAGATACGCAGTATTTT.

The chain couples TRBV4-3 to TRBJ2-1, with 7 nucleotides matching TRBD1. Germline V gives CDR1 LGHNA, CDR2 YSLEER. CDR3 length: 15 residues. V lost 1 base and J lost 6; bases outside the gene matches: 6. CDR3 coding DNA: TGCGCCAGCAGCCAAGGGAGACAGGGAACCAATGAGCAGTTCTTC. It is translated as CASSQGRQGTNEQFF.

The chain recombines TRBV6-6 with TRBJ2-1; 14 positions match TRBD2. The length of the CDR3 is 13 residues. Germline CDR1 and CDR2: MNHNY and SVGAGI (reference sequence). Trimming cost V 10 bases and J 8 bases; bases outside gene matches: 4. CDR3 residues: CATGTSGGYEQFF. The CDR3 bases are TGTGCCACCGGGACTAGCGGGGGCTATGAGCAGTTCTTC.

This clonotype was picked up a small number of times. The rearrangement joins TRBV11-2 to TRBJ2-1; D possibly corresponds to TRBD2 (7 bases). This CDR3 has 14 residues. Germline CDR1 SGHAT, CDR2 FQNNGV. The V gene lost 1 base and the J gene lost 10 bases, with 14 bases spanning the gap. The CDR3 here is CASSLGSGGAEQFF. The CDR3 coding sequence is TGTGCCAGCAGCTTAGGTTCGGGGGGCGCGGAGCAGTTCTTC.